The 13 T cell receptor beta chains presented below share a single source sample, sequenced in a study of blood T cell repertoires in COVID-19 (dated by TCRdb to the early 2020s). The method was the immunoSEQ multiplex PCR assay. TCRdb carries this immuneACCESS record with in-frame sequences only. Its versions omit some clonotypes, under half of them owing to an unresolved V gene in the studies checked, with the rest unexplained. The sample yields 300,000 or so clones; roughly nine tenths were counted once. The ten largest clones add up to 2.6% of the sample. Sequencing used PBMCs or T cells enriched from blood (not recorded which). The receptors come from a man aged 55 to 69 who had recovered from COVID-19.

Here the CDR3 DNA reads TGTGCCAGCAGCTTGGAGGGGAACGTAGCCAAAAACATTCAGTACTTC. This sequence encodes CASSLEGNVAKNIQYF. The chain recombines TRBV5-4 with TRBJ2-4; tentatively, D is TRBD1 (5 bases). The germline CDR1 and CDR2 sequences are SGHNT and YYREEE (reference sequence). Trimming left V 0 bases short and J 0 bases short, with 10 bases between. The CDR3 is 16 residues long.

This chain joins TRBV28 and TRBJ1-5; 8 nucleotides line up with TRBD1. Germline-derived CDR1 and CDR2 are MDHEN and SYDVKM. CDR3 length equals 15 residues. V dropped 3 bases and J dropped 3; count of bases not matched to a gene: 4. As DNA, the CDR3 is TGTGCCAGCAGTTTGGGGACAGGCAACAATCAGCCCCAGCATTTT. Amino acid sequence: CASSLGTGNNQPQHF.

The J gene is TRBJ2-1, the V gene TRBV20-1, with 7 bases that match TRBD1. This CDR3 region has 11 residues. The V segment lost 7 bases and the J segment 7 bases; nucleotides outside the gene matches: 4. Germline V gene sequence: CDR1 DFQATT, CDR2 SNEGSKA (reference sequence). In DNA form, the CDR3 reads TGCAGTGGACAGGGTGTGAATGAGCAGTTCTTC. Its translation: CSGQGVNEQFF.

This clone was detected only a few times. This rearrangement joins TRBV10-3 to TRBJ2-3; 10 bases line up with TRBD1. Germline lookup yields CDR1 ENHRY and CDR2 SYGVKD. V shed 1 base and J 6 bases; nucleotides not matched to a gene: 4. The CDR3 contains 15 residues. The chain's CDR3 is CAISELGQGMDTQYF. CDR3 sequence (DNA): TGTGCCATCAGTGAGTTGGGACAGGGGATGGATACGCAGTATTTT.

In its sample, this clone was seen a few times. The chain couples TRBV5-1 to TRBJ1-3; tentatively, D is TRBD1 (6 bases). Germline lookup yields CDR1 SGHRS and CDR2 YFSETQ. CDR3 size: 14 residues. V gave up 3 bases and J gave up 1 base, with 8 bases separating them. The CDR3 loop is CASSYTGSGNTIYF. CDR3 nucleotides: TGCGCCAGCAGCTACACAGGGTCTGGAAACACCATATATTTT.

The rearrangement uses TRBV25-1 and TRBJ1-1; D perhaps matches TRBD1 (6 bases). This CDR3 spans 15 amino acids. V dropped 9 bases and J dropped 0 bases, with 17 bases sitting between them. The germline V gene has CDR1 MGHDK and CDR2 SYGVNS. CDR3 protein: CARGRQEVMNTEAFF. The CDR3, as DNA: TGTGCCAGGGGGCGACAGGAGGTAATGAACACTGAAGCTTTCTTT. The variable domain in full, completed from reference TRBV25-1 and TRBJ1-1, reads EADIYQTPRYLVIGTGKKITLECSQTMGHDKMYWYQQDPGMELHLIHYSYGVNSTEKGDLSSESTVSRIRTEHFPLTLESARPSHTSQYLCARGRQEVMNTEAFFGQGTRLTVV.

J is TRBJ2-7 and V is TRBV6-5; D may be TRBD2 (5 bases). Per germline, CDR1 MNHEY and CDR2 SVGAGI. The ends were cut back, 0 bases at V and 4 bases at J, with 10 bases in the middle. The CDR3 length is 14 residues. The CDR3 nucleotides are TGTGCCAGCAGTTACTCGAGGGATGGATACGAGCAGTACTTC. This translates into CASSYSRDGYEQYF.

This rearrangement joins TRBV2 to TRBJ1-5; D remains ambiguous. The CDR3 is 14 amino acids. Trimming removed 7 bases from V and 0 bases from J, with 10 bases in between. Germline assignment: CDR1 SNHLY and CDR2 FYNNEI. CDR3 protein: CASNTRNSNQPQHF. The CDR3 DNA follows: TGTGCCAGCAATACGAGGAATAGCAATCAGCCCCAGCATTTT.

This clone is a singleton in its sample. The chain recombines TRBV4-1 with TRBJ2-1, with TRBD2 as a possible D gene (5 bases). The V and J ends lost 2 bases and 0 bases respectively, with 14 bases between them. The CDR3 sequence is 17 residues long. Per germline, CDR1 MGHRA and CDR2 YSYEKL. CDR3 region: CASSQKGAESSYNEQFF. The DNA of the CDR3 is TGCGCCAGCAGCCAAAAGGGAGCGGAAAGCTCCTACAATGAGCAGTTCTTC.

The rearrangement links TRBV24-1 to TRBJ2-3, with 9 bases lining up with TRBD1. Germline-derived CDR1 and CDR2 are KGHDR and SFDVKD. This CDR3 region has 16 residues. V lost 3 bases to trimming and J lost 5 bases; unmatched junction nucleotides: 8. CDR3 nucleotides: TGTGCCACCAGTGATCCCGGGACAGGGTCGGAAGATACGCAGTATTTT. This encodes CATSDPGTGSEDTQYF.

This chain connects TRBV4-2 to TRBJ2-5, with TRBD2 as a possible D gene (5 bases). This CDR3 is 12 amino acids long. The germline gives CDR1 LGHNA, CDR2 YNFKEQ. V lost 3 bases and J lost 5, with 7 bases in between. This CDR3 is CASSHPGETQYF. The CDR3 DNA reads TGTGCCAGCAGCCACCCGGGGGAGACCCAGTACTTC.

The rearrangement uses TRBV15 and TRBJ1-5; 7 nucleotides match TRBD1. The CDR3 is 15 amino acids. J gave up 1 base and V 2 bases, and 2 bases lay outside the gene matches. Germline CDR1 is LNHNV and CDR2 is YYDKDF (reference sequence). CDR3 protein: CATSRQTGSNQPQHF. The CDR3 bases are TGTGCCACCAGCAGACAGACAGGGAGCAATCAGCCCCAGCATTTT.

This chain links TRBV30 with TRBJ2-6, with 9 bases fitting TRBD1. This CDR3 is built from 18 residues. In germline, CDR1 is GTSNPN, CDR2 SVGIG (reference sequence). Trimming at V came to 3 bases and at J to 0 bases, leaving 9 bases not matched to a gene. The CDR3 loop reads CAWRGPGQGPSGANVLTF. The CDR3 DNA reads as TGTGCCTGGAGGGGACCGGGACAGGGACCCTCTGGGGCCAACGTCCTGACTTTC.